The clone carrying this TCR beta chain is medium-sized. The sample is drawn from a study of immune reconstitution after stem cell transplant in scleroderma. Germline V gene lookup returns CDR1 DFQATT and CDR2 SNEGSKA (reference sequence). The CDR3 contains 14 residues. The trim removed 3 bases at V and 7 bases at J, leaving 10 bases unmatched. TCRdb re-called the RT-PCR reads with MiXCR, one entry per CDR3 protein. The sample has approximately 3,500 distinct CDR3 sequences; approximately 5.9% are singletons. The chain carries TRBV20-1 and TRBJ1-1; TRBD1 matches 8 bases. The material was obtained before or after autologous hematopoietic stem cell transplantation (not recorded which). This receptor was identified in a female donor with systemic sclerosis. CDR3: CSASWARGLSEAFF. CDR3 bases: TGCAGTGCTAGTTGGGCCAGGGGGCTCAGTGAAGCTTTCTTT.